This TCR beta chain was identified in a study of CD8+ T cells in alopecia areata. Findings and caveats of the study: Scalp sequencing also captures normal skin's resident alphabeta T cells.

CDR1 and CDR2 (germline): MNHEY, SMNVEV (reference sequence). Deletions cut 0 bases from V and 2 bases from J, with 10 bases between. The CDR3 length is 15 residues. Following extraction, RNA underwent reverse transcription to cDNA, which served as the sequencing template. Clones were sequenced by immunoSEQ multiplex PCR, and TCRdb holds only the in-frame ones, with some missing. The sample includes 120,000 or so clones, around 48% of them seen just once. There are a few counts of this clone. No antigen is known for it. Sequencing was performed on NKG2D-low CD8+ T cells sorted from blood. This clonotype was obtained from a human donor with alopecia areata. The genes are TRBV27 and TRBJ1-1, with a weak D call TRBD1 (6 bases). DNA of the CDR3: TGTGCCAGCAGTTTATCCGGGGGGCGAAACACTGAAGCTTTCTTT. Protein product: CASSLSGGRNTEAFF.